Described below is a single T cell receptor (beta chain) sequence and its context. The data belong to a study of OX40 agonist ivuxolimab in advanced cancers. Some clones are missing from TCRdb's copy, which holds only in-frame ones; the method was immunoSEQ multiplex PCR. The sample yields around 60,000 clones, 87% seen once. V lost 5 bases, J lost 1 base, and 11 bases lay in between. This CDR3 has 15 residues. The germline V gene has CDR1 LNHDA and CDR2 SQIVND (reference sequence). The origin of this receptor is an adult with an advanced solid tumor such as melanoma, head and neck, liver or kidney cancer. The chain employs TRBV19 and TRBJ2-2; D is perhaps TRBD1 or TRBD2 (5 bases each). The sequences come from CD4+ or CD8+ T cells sorted from blood, collected in a trial of the OX40 agonist ivuxolimab. CDR3 region: CASSPGTGNTGELFF. The CDR3 DNA follows: TGTGCCAGTAGTCCTGGGACGGGGAACACCGGGGAGCTGTTTTTT. Combining the CDR3 with reference TRBV19 and TRBJ2-2 gives the whole variable domain DGGITQSPKYLFRKEGQNVTLSCEQNLNHDAMYWYRQDPGQGLRLIYYSQIVNDFQKGDIAEGYSVSREKKESFPLTVTSAQKNPTAFYLCASSPGTGNTGELFFGEGSRLTVL.